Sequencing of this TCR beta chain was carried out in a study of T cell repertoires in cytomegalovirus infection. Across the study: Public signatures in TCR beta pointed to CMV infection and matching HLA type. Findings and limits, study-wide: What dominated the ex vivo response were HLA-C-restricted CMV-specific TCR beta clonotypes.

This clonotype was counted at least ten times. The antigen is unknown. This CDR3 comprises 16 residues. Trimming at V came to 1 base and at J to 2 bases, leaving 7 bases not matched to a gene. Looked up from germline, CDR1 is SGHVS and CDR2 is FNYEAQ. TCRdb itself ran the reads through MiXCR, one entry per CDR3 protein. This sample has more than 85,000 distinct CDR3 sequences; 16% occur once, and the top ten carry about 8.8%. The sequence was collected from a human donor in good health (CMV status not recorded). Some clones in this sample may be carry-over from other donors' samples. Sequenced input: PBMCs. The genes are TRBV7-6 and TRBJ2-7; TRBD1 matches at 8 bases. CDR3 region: CASSLERTGYPYEQYF. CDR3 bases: TGTGCCAGCAGCTTAGAGCGGACAGGGTATCCCTACGAGCAGTACTTC.